This TCR beta chain stems from a study of blood T cell repertoires in COVID-19. Study-wide context: Material from acute and convalescent COVID-19 was sourced from the United States, Italy and Spain. Sample material is recorded as cDNA or gDNA derived from T cells, B-cell-depleted T cells, or PBMCs.

Per the original methods: The assay estimated nucleated cells by amplifying reference gene primers. Only in-frame clones appear in the TCRdb table, and some are missing; sequencing was by immunoSEQ multiplex PCR. V, J and clone size were drawn from that table, and D and trimming were deduced from the DNA. This repertoire shows 100,000 to 150,000 clones, approximately 80% found once; its top ten account for about 12%. Germline assignment: CDR1 MDHEN and CDR2 SYDVKM. V lost 6 bases and J 3 bases, leaving 17 bases between the germline ends. CDR3 size: 15 residues. The chain carries TRBV28 and TRBJ1-1; the D is unclear. The sequence came from a man between 60 and 75 years old with acute or convalescent COVID-19. Source material: peripheral blood. The CDR3 protein is CASREPGWRDTEAFF. Here the CDR3 DNA reads TGTGCCAGCAGGGAACCGGGGTGGCGGGACACTGAAGCTTTCTTT.